A selection of T cell receptor beta chains follows, all from one sample in a study of naive and memory T cell subsets. One entry per CDR3 protein, called by TCRdb with MiXCR from the UMI-ligation and nested PCR reads. The sample carries 95,000 to 110,000 distinct CDR3 sequences, roughly 15% recorded once. Sequencing was performed on naive CD8+ T cells from blood. The receptors derive from a human donor in good health. CDR3s include the opening cysteine and the closing phenylalanine or tryptophan. D genes are given only for firm matches. Rows may omit the clone size; those that give it use once, few, many or a size class.

v_call	clone_size	j_call	d_call	cdr3_aa	cdr3_nt
TRBV4-1	once	TRBJ2-4	NA	CASSQDTGLAKNIQYF	TGCGCCAGCAGCCAAGATACAGGGCTAGCCAAAAACATTCAGTACTTC
TRBV12-3/TRBV12-4	many	TRBJ1-1	TRBD1	CATRNPDRGDTEAFF	TGTGCCACCAGGAACCCAGACAGGGGAGACACTGAAGCTTTCTTT
TRBV7-9	many	TRBJ1-4	NA	CASSPYGEKLFF	TGTGCCAGCAGCCCCTATGGGGAAAAACTGTTTTTT
TRBV28	NA	TRBJ2-7	TRBD2	CASIPPGGTTYEQYF	TGTGCCAGCATCCCCCCCGGGGGGACTACCTACGAGCAGTACTTC
TRBV7-2	many	TRBJ2-2	NA	CASSSDSGGELFF	TGTGCCAGCAGCTCAGACTCCGGCGGGGAGCTGTTTTTT
TRBV28	NA	TRBJ2-1	NA	CASSPGRQWKQFF	TGTGCCAGCAGTCCGGGACGGCAATGGAAGCAGTTCTTC
TRBV16	NA	TRBJ2-1	NA	CASSQPTRGLVDEQFF	TGTGCCAGCAGCCAACCGACTAGGGGATTGGTGGATGAGCAGTTCTTC
TRBV12-3/TRBV12-4	NA	TRBJ1-1	NA	CASLFRTAEAFF	TGTGCCAGCCTCTTCAGGACAGCTGAAGCTTTCTTT
TRBV28	few	TRBJ2-5	NA	CASNLEGTQYF	TGTGCCAGCAACCTAGAGGGGACCCAGTACTTC
TRBV5-8	few	TRBJ1-1	NA	CASSLAMGDEAFF	TGTGCCAGCAGCTTGGCCATGGGGGATGAAGCTTTCTTT
TRBV6-2/TRBV6-3	few	TRBJ2-7	NA	CASSYGYSYEQYF	TGTGCCAGCAGTTACGGCTACTCCTACGAGCAGTACTTC
TRBV5-6	many	TRBJ2-7	NA	CASSVGQYEQYF	TGTGCCAGCAGCGTAGGACAGTACGAGCAGTACTTC
TRBV6-5	NA	TRBJ2-2	TRBD2	CASSFVLSGAGELFF	TGTGCCAGCAGTTTTGTCCTTAGCGGGGCCGGGGAGCTGTTTTTT
TRBV7-8	few	TRBJ2-7	NA	CASSGRSAGMHEQYF	TGTGCCAGCAGCGGTCGATCGGCGGGGATGCACGAGCAGTACTTC
TRBV12-3/TRBV12-4	NA	TRBJ2-7	TRBD2	CASRRGTSYEQYF	TGTGCCAGCAGACGCGGGACTAGCTACGAGCAGTACTTC
TRBV7-2	few	TRBJ2-1	NA	CASSPLAGLNEQFF	TGTGCCAGCAGCCCACTCGCAGGGTTAAATGAGCAGTTCTTC
TRBV9	NA	TRBJ2-1	NA	CASSVEEYNEQFF	TGTGCCAGCAGCGTAGAGGAGTACAATGAGCAGTTCTTC
TRBV20-1	NA	TRBJ1-1	NA	CSARDRLRQEAFF	TGCAGTGCTAGAGATAGACTCAGACAGGAAGCTTTCTTT
TRBV11-2	many	TRBJ2-1	TRBD1	CASNTPGQTNEQFF	TGTGCCAGCAACACACCGGGACAGACCAATGAGCAGTTCTTC
TRBV7-9	few	TRBJ1-6	NA	CASSWGSTNSPLHF	TGTGCCAGCAGCTGGGGCAGCACAAATTCACCCCTCCACTTT
TRBV2	NA	TRBJ1-1	NA	CASSGRNTEAFF	TGTGCCAGCAGTGGACGAAACACTGAAGCTTTCTTT
TRBV24-1	few	TRBJ2-1	TRBD2	CATSDSGAGGFYNEQFF	TGTGCCACCAGTGATTCAGGAGCGGGAGGGTTTTACAATGAGCAGTTCTTC
TRBV24-1	many	TRBJ2-2	TRBD2	CATSDFRTSGRNTGELFF	TGTGCCACCAGTGATTTCCGGACTAGCGGGAGGAATACCGGGGAGCTGTTTTTT
TRBV27	NA	TRBJ1-6	TRBD1	CASSPGQLVGSPLHF	TGTGCCAGCAGCCCGGGACAGCTAGTCGGGTCACCCCTCCACTTT
TRBV2	few	TRBJ2-7	TRBD1	CARGQGANYEQYF	TGTGCCAGGGGACAGGGAGCAAACTACGAGCAGTACTTC
TRBV11-2	many	TRBJ2-1	TRBD2	CASSLVAPGLMQNEQFF	TGTGCCAGCAGCTTAGTCGCTCCGGGACTAATGCAGAATGAGCAGTTCTTC
TRBV27	NA	TRBJ2-7	NA	CASSFSGTYEQYF	TGTGCCAGCAGTTTTTCAGGGACCTACGAGCAGTACTTC
TRBV20-1	NA	TRBJ2-7	NA	CSAGDSLNAYEQYF	TGCAGTGCCGGGGACTCCCTCAATGCCTACGAGCAGTACTTC
TRBV4-3	NA	TRBJ1-1	NA	CASSRELAGENTEAFF	TGCGCCAGCAGCCGAGAACTGGCGGGGGAGAACACTGAAGCTTTCTTT
TRBV4-3	few	TRBJ2-6	NA	CASSPGANSGANVLTF	TGCGCCAGCAGCCCAGGGGCTAACTCTGGGGCCAACGTCCTGACTTTC
TRBV3-1	many	TRBJ2-1	NA	CASSQVQHPEGSIYNEQFF	TGTGCCAGCAGCCAAGTGCAACACCCGGAGGGGTCGATTTACAATGAGCAGTTCTTC
TRBV4-2	few	TRBJ1-6	TRBD1	CASSQDGTGGIYNSPLHF	TGTGCCAGCAGCCAAGATGGGACAGGGGGGATTTATAATTCACCCCTCCACTTT
TRBV4-2	NA	TRBJ2-7	TRBD2	CASSQEGSGTYEQYF	TGTGCCAGCAGCCAAGAGGGTAGCGGGACCTACGAGCAGTACTTC
TRBV7-8	many	TRBJ1-1	NA	CASSLVGGSGYVDTEAFF	TGTGCCAGCAGCTTAGTGGGCGGGTCAGGGTACGTAGACACTGAAGCTTTCTTT
TRBV6-6	few	TRBJ2-1	TRBD2	CASLGGRGGSEQFF	TGTGCCAGCTTAGGCGGGAGGGGAGGCAGTGAGCAGTTCTTC
TRBV7-8	many	TRBJ1-1	NA	CASHVVGWGTEAFF	TGTGCCAGCCACGTTGTGGGGTGGGGCACTGAAGCTTTCTTT
TRBV4-3	NA	TRBJ2-3	NA	CASSPVAADTQYF	TGCGCCAGCAGCCCGGTAGCAGCAGATACGCAGTATTTT